The 9 T cell receptor beta chains below all came from one sample that was sequenced in a study of blood T cell repertoires in COVID-19. Sequenced by immunoSEQ multiplex PCR; TCRdb stores in-frame clones only, minus some. This sample has some 150,000 clones; more than 65% occur once, and the top ten carry under 3%. The sample comprised peripheral blood. These receptors were taken from a human donor with acute or convalescent COVID-19. The donor label of this sample is uncertain.

The J gene is TRBJ2-3, the V gene TRBV30, with D possibly TRBD1 on 6 matching bases. Germline V gives CDR1 GTSNPN, CDR2 SVGIG (reference sequence). This CDR3 region has 12 residues. V was clipped by 5 bases and J by 4 bases, with 10 bases between them. This CDR3 is CAWGGRSDTQYF. CDR3 nucleotide sequence: TGTGCCTGGGGGGGCAGGTCAGATACGCAGTATTTT.

The gene calls are TRBV6-5 and TRBJ2-7; the D gene is possibly TRBD1 (5 bases). From germline, CDR1 is MNHEY and CDR2 SVGAGI. V gave up 0 bases and J gave up 6 bases, with 9 bases separating them. There are 13 residues in the CDR3. CDR3 residues: CASSYSGASEQYF. CDR3 bases: TGTGCCAGCAGTTACTCAGGGGCTTCCGAGCAGTACTTC.

The CDR3 DNA follows: TGTGCCAGCAGCTTAGGACAGGGCGAGGTAGTGAACACTGAAGCTTTCTTT. Amino acid sequence: CASSLGQGEVVNTEAFF. The rearrangement links TRBV11-3 to TRBJ1-1, with TRBD1 matching 7 bases. Germline values: CDR1 SGHNT, CDR2 YENEEA. V was clipped by 1 base and J by 0 bases; unmatched bases: 8. The CDR3 consists of 17 residues. The full variable domain, rest sourced from reference TRBV11-3 and TRBJ1-1, is EAGVVQSPRYKIIEKKQPVAFWCNPISGHNTLYWYLQNLGQGPELLIRYENEEAVDDSQLPKDRFSAERLKGVDSTLKIQPAELGDSAVYLCASSLGQGEVVNTEAFFGQGTRLTVV.

The chain carries TRBV5-1 and TRBJ2-5; D perhaps matches TRBD1 (5 bases). The CDR3 has 12 residues. Germline V gene lookup returns CDR1 SGHRS and CDR2 YFSETQ. The ends were cut back, 3 bases at V and 4 bases at J, with 7 bases in the middle. The CDR3: CASSWGAETQYF. DNA for the CDR3: TGCGCCAGCAGCTGGGGCGCAGAGACCCAGTACTTC.

J is TRBJ1-6 and V is TRBV19, with 7 bases identical to TRBD1. V shed 3 bases, J shed 7 bases, and the junction held 9 bases outside the gene matches. Germline values: CDR1 LNHDA, CDR2 SQIVND (reference sequence). The CDR3 consists of 16 residues. The CDR3: CASSIPSTGRNSPLHF. The CDR3 region has the DNA TGTGCCAGTAGTATCCCCTCGACAGGGCGGAATTCACCCCTCCACTTT.

This rearrangement joins TRBV14 to TRBJ2-5; TRBD1 agrees at 7 bases. The junction had 10 bases not matched to a gene; V was cut back by 5 bases and J by 4 bases. Germline values: CDR1 SGHDN, CDR2 FVKESK. This CDR3 is built from 15 residues. The CDR3: CASSSSTGSRETQYF. The CDR3 DNA is TGTGCCAGCAGCTCTTCGACAGGGTCGAGAGAGACCCAGTACTTC.

The genes are TRBV7-9 and TRBJ1-1, with 7 positions matching TRBD1. V shed 5 bases and J 8 bases; nucleotides not matched to a gene: 8. The length of the CDR3 is 13 residues. Germline V lookup: CDR1 SEHNR, CDR2 FQNEAQ (reference sequence). CDR3 region: CASSPGTDREAFF. The CDR3 region has the DNA TGTGCCAGCAGCCCAGGGACAGACCGAGAAGCTTTCTTT.

The chain combines TRBV7-2 with TRBJ1-3; 7 nucleotides line up with TRBD1. Trimming removed 5 bases from V and 4 bases from J; junction bases left unmatched: 5. Germline assignment: CDR1 SGHTA and CDR2 FQGNSA. CDR3 length: 14 amino acids. The CDR3 coding sequence is TGTGCCAGCAGCACAGGGACAGCCGGAAACACCATATATTTT. Translating it yields CASSTGTAGNTIYF.

This clone appeared a single time. This chain links TRBV27 with TRBJ2-1; 10 positions match TRBD2. CDR1 is MNHEY, CDR2 SMNVEV, per germline (reference sequence). The CDR3 sequence is 15 residues long. Unmatched junction bases numbered 5, after V lost 2 bases and J lost 7 bases. The CDR3 loop reads CASSLRLAGVNEQFF. CDR3 nucleotides: TGTGCCAGCAGTTTAAGGCTAGCGGGAGTTAATGAGCAGTTCTTC.